This T cell receptor (beta chain) came from a study of T-cell reconstitution after alpha-beta-depleted transplantation in children (dated by TCRdb to 2016 to 2017). Regarding the complete study: T-cell immune reconstitution after TCRalphabeta/CD19-depleted allogeneic hematopoietic cell transplantation in children was quantitatively tracked in the study by means of TCR repertoire profiling. The investigation overall reported the following: In some patients, high TCRbeta diversity at day 60 was attributed to recipient T cells and intrathymic progenitors that had survived conditioning. Apparently early alphabetaT-cell count recovery about two months after transplant reportedly relied on only several hundred rapidly expanded clones derived from non-depleted graft cells. Over subsequent months, a decline in hyperexpanded clone frequencies was noted, and after one year, T-cell counts and TCRbeta diversity were mostly ascribed to newly produced T cells.

This specimen's treatment or condition label, per the study, means: allogeneic hematopoietic cell transplantation with graft depleted of TCRalphabeta T cells and CD19 B cells. TCRalphabeta/CD19-depleted allogeneic hematopoietic cell grafts were given to the transplant recipients, all of whom were children. The table lists this clonotype with many counts. It has no known antigen specificity. Qualities for individual bases were not recorded, and no much larger clone is one base off. There are 17 amino acids in the CDR3, from cysteine to phenylalanine inclusive. Only the CDR3 part of the read is kept: 51 bases, read in frame from the first base. The germline V gene sets CDR1 to SGHRS and CDR2 to YFSETQ. Trimming leaves V shorter by 4 bases and J shorter by 4 bases, with the junction holding 13 bases beyond the gene matches. Libraries were prepared through PCR. Data came from an Illumina HiSeq 2500. Molecular barcoding was employed in the preparation of TCR libraries, with unique molecular identifiers being used to normalize TCRbeta repertoire quantification. TCRdb passed the public sequencing reads through fastp at Q25 and MiXCR, retaining productive beta sequences. Each entry is one CDR3 protein sequence, shown with its most common DNA and genes. The sample includes 280,000 or so distinct CDR3 sequences, with about 9.9% observed a single time. The ten largest clones represent 23% of the sample.

The TCR comes from a male patient between 2 and 10 years old who had a stem cell transplant for chronic granulomatous disease, so the T cells may come from the graft donor. The specimen was peripheral blood, collected 180 days after TCRalphabeta/CD19-depleted stem cell transplant. The chain employs TRBV5-1 and TRBJ2-7, and TRBD1 matches 11 of the central bases. The DNA reads as follows: TGCGCCAGCAGCGCTTCTATAGACCGGGACAGGGGGTACGAGCAGTACTTC. Its coded protein is CASSASIDRDRGYEQYF.